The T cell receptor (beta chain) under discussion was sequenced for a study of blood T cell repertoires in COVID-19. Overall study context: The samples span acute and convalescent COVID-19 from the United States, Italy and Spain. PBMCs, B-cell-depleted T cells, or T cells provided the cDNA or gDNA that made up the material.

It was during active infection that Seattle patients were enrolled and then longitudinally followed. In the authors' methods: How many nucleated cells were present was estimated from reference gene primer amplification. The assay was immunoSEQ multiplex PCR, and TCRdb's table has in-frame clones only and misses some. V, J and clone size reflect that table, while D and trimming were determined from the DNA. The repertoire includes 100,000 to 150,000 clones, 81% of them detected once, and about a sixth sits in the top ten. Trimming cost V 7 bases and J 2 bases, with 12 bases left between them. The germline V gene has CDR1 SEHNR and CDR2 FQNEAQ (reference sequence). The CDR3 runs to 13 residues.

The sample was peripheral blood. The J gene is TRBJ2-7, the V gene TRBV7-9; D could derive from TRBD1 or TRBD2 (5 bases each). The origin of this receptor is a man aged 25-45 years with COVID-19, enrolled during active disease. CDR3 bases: TGTGCCAGCATCAAGGGGAGTGCCTACGAGCAGTACTTC. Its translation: CASIKGSAYEQYF.